The clone carrying this TCR beta chain has at least ten counts. Its antigen is not known. These data come from a study of CD8 T cells in ankylosing spondylitis. Overall study results and limits: The disease-linked clones had a CD8+ phenotype and low blood frequencies. In synovial fluid and blood from reactive arthritis, some motif variants were previously reported. Researchers reportedly found disease-linked clones significantly enriched in matched ankylosing spondylitis synovial fluid. It appeared that ankylosing spondylitis blood was characterized by a TCR beta motif of 8 or 9 highly homologous variants.

TCRdb re-analysed the 5' RACE reads in MiXCR, keeping a single row per CDR3 protein. The sample carries a few hundred thousand distinct CDR3 sequences, roughly 10% recorded once. The CDR3 runs to 15 residues. The germline CDR1 and CDR2 sequences are SGHTA and FQGNSA. V lost 6 bases and J lost 6; bases outside the gene matches: 5. V and J are TRBV7-2 and TRBJ2-3; 14 bases match TRBD2. The material sequenced was blood, either unsorted or a sorted T cell fraction (not recorded which). This TCR came from a male donor with ankylosing spondylitis or in good health (not recorded which). CDR3 DNA: TGTGCCAGCAGGATGACTAGCGGGAGGGTTGATACGCAGTATTTT. Translation gives CASRMTSGRVDTQYF.